Sequencing of this TCR beta chain was carried out in a study of T cell responses to AZD1222 COVID-19 vaccine. Study-wide context: Samples with a second dose at about 4 or about 12 weeks were pooled together. Findings of the study overall: Possibly, clonal diversity was underestimated; donors were largely white British and included more females. Sampling captured repertoires only after the peak T cell response. A reported finding is that nearly half of spike-specific TCRs target unmutated variant regions.

Assay used: immunoSEQ multiplex PCR; TCRdb lists only in-frame clones, some missing. Of 85,000 to 110,000 clones in the sample, roughly 91% were seen once. This clone was found once. Its antigen is unidentified. This TCR was sampled from an adult in good health. The source material was peripheral blood, sampled on day 0 of AZD1222 vaccination.

As DNA, the CDR3 is TGTGCCAGCAGAACCGGGACAAGGAACACTGAAGCTTTCTTT. This codes for CASRTGTRNTEAFF. This chain joins TRBV28 and TRBJ1-1, with a weak D call TRBD1 (6 bases). This CDR3 spans 14 amino acids. V dropped 6 bases and J dropped 1 base, with 12 bases sitting between them. Germline lookup yields CDR1 MDHEN and CDR2 SYDVKM.